A selection of T cell receptor beta chains follows, all from one sample in a study of T cell responses to AZD1222 COVID-19 vaccine. Data came from immunoSEQ multiplex PCR; TCRdb stores just in-frame clones and leaves some out. The sample records some 140,000 clones, approximately 90% being singletons. This specimen was peripheral blood, taken on day 0 of AZD1222 vaccination. These receptors were obtained from an adult in good health. Both conserved end residues are part of each CDR3. The order of the fields is D gene, J gene, V gene, clone size, CDR3 DNA, CDR3 protein. D genes are given only for firm matches. Clone size is not always given. Where it is, it says once, few, many or a class for expanded clones.

d_call: NA
j_call: TRBJ1-6
v_call: TRBV9
clone_size: NA
cdr3_nt: TGTGCCAGCAACAAAAACTCCTATAATTCACCCCTCCACTTT
cdr3_aa: CASNKNSYNSPLHF

d_call: TRBD2
j_call: TRBJ2-3
v_call: TRBV9
clone_size: NA
cdr3_nt: TGTGCCAGCAGCGCTGGGACTAGCGGGTACACAGATACGCAGTATTTT
cdr3_aa: CASSAGTSGYTDTQYF

d_call: NA
j_call: TRBJ1-5
v_call: TRBV2
clone_size: NA
cdr3_nt: TGTGCCAGCAGTGAATATTCCGCAGGGGTGCAGCCCCAGCATTTT
cdr3_aa: CASSEYSAGVQPQHF

d_call: NA
j_call: TRBJ2-5
v_call: TRBV5-1
clone_size: NA
cdr3_nt: TGCGCCAGCAGGGGCTTTCCCCGGGAGACCCAGTACTTC
cdr3_aa: CASRGFPRETQYF

d_call: NA
j_call: TRBJ2-7
v_call: TRBV3-1/TRBV3-2
clone_size: NA
cdr3_nt: TGTGCCAGCAGCAACCCTTTGTCCGGACCCTACGAGCAGTACTTC
cdr3_aa: CASSNPLSGPYEQYF

d_call: NA
j_call: TRBJ2-1
v_call: TRBV9
clone_size: NA
cdr3_nt: TGTGCCAGCAGCCATATCCCTCGGTTGAGCTCCTACAATGAGCAGTTCTTC
cdr3_aa: CASSHIPRLSSYNEQFF

d_call: NA
j_call: TRBJ2-5
v_call: TRBV6-5
clone_size: once
cdr3_nt: TGTGCCAGCAGGCCCACAGGGCTAGAGACCCAGTACTTC
cdr3_aa: CASRPTGLETQYF

d_call: NA
j_call: TRBJ2-1
v_call: TRBV10-3
clone_size: NA
cdr3_nt: TGTGCCATCAGTTCCCAGGAGCGCTCCTACAATGAGCAGTTCTTC
cdr3_aa: CAISSQERSYNEQFF

d_call: NA
j_call: TRBJ1-2
v_call: TRBV7-9
clone_size: once
cdr3_nt: TGTGCCAGCAGCCGACGACAGGATGGCTACACCTTC
cdr3_aa: CASSRRQDGYTF

d_call: TRBD2
j_call: TRBJ2-1
v_call: TRBV2
clone_size: NA
cdr3_nt: TGTGCCGCACGGACTAGCGGGCGGAATGAGCAGTTCTTC
cdr3_aa: CAARTSGRNEQFF

d_call: NA
j_call: TRBJ2-5
v_call: TRBV20-1
clone_size: NA
cdr3_nt: TGCAGTGCTGGGGTCGAGACCCAGTACTTC
cdr3_aa: CSAGVETQYF

d_call: TRBD1
j_call: TRBJ2-5
v_call: TRBV28
clone_size: NA
cdr3_nt: TGTGCCAGCAGTTTGATCGGGACAGGGGGGTGGGAGACCCAGTACTTC
cdr3_aa: CASSLIGTGGWETQYF

d_call: TRBD2
j_call: TRBJ2-1
v_call: TRBV5-1
clone_size: NA
cdr3_nt: TGCGCCAGGAGACGGGGGGATCTGAACAATGAGCAGTTCTTC
cdr3_aa: CARRRGDLNNEQFF

d_call: TRBD1
j_call: TRBJ2-7
v_call: TRBV7-8
clone_size: NA
cdr3_nt: TGTGCCAGCAGCTCAGGGACAGGGGACGAGCAGTACTTC
cdr3_aa: CASSSGTGDEQYF

d_call: NA
j_call: TRBJ2-1
v_call: TRBV6-6
clone_size: NA
cdr3_nt: TGTGCCAGTATCGCCGGGACCCTGAACAATGAGCAGTTCTTC
cdr3_aa: CASIAGTLNNEQFF

d_call: NA
j_call: TRBJ1-2
v_call: TRBV6-1
clone_size: NA
cdr3_nt: TGTGCCAGCAGTGAACAGGGGCGCTGGGTAGATGGCTACACCTTC
cdr3_aa: CASSEQGRWVDGYTF

d_call: NA
j_call: TRBJ2-3
v_call: TRBV5-5
clone_size: NA
cdr3_nt: TGTGCCAGCAGCTTGGGTAGCGGTGGGCTCACAGATACGCAGTATTTT
cdr3_aa: CASSLGSGGLTDTQYF